These T cell receptor beta chains were read from a single sample in a study of vaccination and CD4 T cells after COVID-19. Their specific antigens are unknown. TCRdb re-called the PCR reads through MiXCR, storing one row per CDR3 protein. The sample lists 20,000 or so distinct CDR3 sequences, just under 30% seen once, with roughly 15% in the top ten. The sample taken for sequencing was cultured CD4+ T cells from blood. These receptors came from a human donor with COVID-19. Each CDR3 is given with its conserved first and last residue. A D gene is named only where the DNA matches it firmly. Some rows have no size entry. The others give once, few or many, or a class for an expanded clone.

TRBD1 TRBJ1-1 TRBV7-2 few TGTGCCAGCAGCCTGGGACAGGTGGGCACTGAAGCTTTCTTT CASSLGQVGTEAFF
- TRBJ2-3 TRBV7-3 few TGTGCCAGCAGCTTAATACCTAGCGAGGATACGCAGTATTTT CASSLIPSEDTQYF
TRBD1 TRBJ2-7 TRBV6-1 - TGTGCCAGCAGCCTAGGTCCGGACAGGGTCGGCGAGCAGTACTTC CASSLGPDRVGEQYF
TRBD1 TRBJ1-5 TRBV7-2 - TGTGCCAGCAGCCCCAACAGGGGTGCTCAGCCCCAGCATTTT CASSPNRGAQPQHF
TRBD1 TRBJ1-5 TRBV6-1 - TGTGCCAGCAGTGAAGATTTAGGGGGGACAGGGTTTCAGCCCCAGCATTTT CASSEDLGGTGFQPQHF
TRBD1 TRBJ1-2 TRBV6-1 medium-sized TGTGCCAGCAGTCTAGGGACAGGGGGTCCCTATGGCTACACCTTC CASSLGTGGPYGYTF
- TRBJ1-6 TRBV2 - TGTGCCAGCAGGGCACAAAATTCACCCCTCCACTTT CASRAQNSPLHF
- TRBJ2-2 TRBV2 - TGTGCCAGTATGCAGGGCGGCACCGGGGAGCTGTTTTTT CASMQGGTGELFF
- TRBJ1-1 TRBV28 - TGTGCCAGCAGTTCCCCAGCCTGGAACACTGAAGCTTTCTTT CASSSPAWNTEAFF
TRBD2 TRBJ2-3 TRBV6-2/TRBV6-3 - TGTGCCAGCAGCCCCCGCGGGGGTAACACAGATACGCAGTATTTT CASSPRGGNTDTQYF
TRBD1 TRBJ2-7 TRBV4-1 - TGCGCCAGCAGCTTCCGACAGGGGGCAGGGTACGAGCAGTACTTC CASSFRQGAGYEQYF
- TRBJ2-7 TRBV6-1 - TGTGCCAGCAGTGCGCAGCCGGGGGCTGGCGAGCAGTACTTC CASSAQPGAGEQYF
- TRBJ2-2 TRBV12-5 - TGTGCTAGTGGTTTGAGGTCAGGGAGCACCGGGGAGCTGTTTTTT CASGLRSGSTGELFF
- TRBJ1-5 TRBV28 few TGTGCCAGCGGCCGGGCCCCGGGCGAGACTCAGCCCCAGCATTTT CASGRAPGETQPQHF
- TRBJ2-3 TRBV12-3/TRBV12-4 - TGTGCCAGCAGTTTCAGCGGTCCAGGGGATATTGATACGCAGTATTTT CASSFSGPGDIDTQYF
TRBD1 TRBJ2-5 TRBV28 few TGTGCCAGCAGTGCTTCCGGGACAGTAAACCAAGAGACCCAGTACTTC CASSASGTVNQETQYF
- TRBJ2-5 TRBV4-1 - TGCGCCAGCAGCCGATGGGAGGGGGCCCCGGAGACCCAGTACTTC CASSRWEGAPETQYF